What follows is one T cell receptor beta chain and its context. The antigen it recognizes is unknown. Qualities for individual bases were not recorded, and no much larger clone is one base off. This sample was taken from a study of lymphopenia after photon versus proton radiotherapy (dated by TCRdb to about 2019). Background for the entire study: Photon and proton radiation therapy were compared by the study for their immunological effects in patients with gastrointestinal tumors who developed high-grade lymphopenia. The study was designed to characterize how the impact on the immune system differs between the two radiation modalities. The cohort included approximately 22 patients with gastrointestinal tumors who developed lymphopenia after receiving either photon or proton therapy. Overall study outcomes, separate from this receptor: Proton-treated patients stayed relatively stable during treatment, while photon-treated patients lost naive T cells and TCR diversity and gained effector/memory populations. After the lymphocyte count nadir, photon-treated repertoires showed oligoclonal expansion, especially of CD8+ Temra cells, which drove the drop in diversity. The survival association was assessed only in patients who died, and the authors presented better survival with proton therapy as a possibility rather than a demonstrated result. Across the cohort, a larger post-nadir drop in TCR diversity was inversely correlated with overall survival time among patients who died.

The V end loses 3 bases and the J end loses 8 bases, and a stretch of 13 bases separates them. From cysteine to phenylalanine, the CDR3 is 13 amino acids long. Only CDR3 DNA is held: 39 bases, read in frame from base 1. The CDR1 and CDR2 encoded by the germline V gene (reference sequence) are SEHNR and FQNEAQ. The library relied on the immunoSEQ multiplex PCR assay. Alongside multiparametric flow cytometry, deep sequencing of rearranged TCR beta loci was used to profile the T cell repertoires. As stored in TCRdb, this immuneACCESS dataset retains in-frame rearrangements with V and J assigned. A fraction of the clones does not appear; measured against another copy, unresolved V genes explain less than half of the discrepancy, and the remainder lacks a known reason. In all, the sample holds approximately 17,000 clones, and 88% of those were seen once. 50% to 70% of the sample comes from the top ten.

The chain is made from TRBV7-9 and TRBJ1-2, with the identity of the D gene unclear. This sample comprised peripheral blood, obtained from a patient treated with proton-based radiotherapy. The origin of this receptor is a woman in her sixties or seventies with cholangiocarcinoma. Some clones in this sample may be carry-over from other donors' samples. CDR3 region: CASSLEGGSGYTF. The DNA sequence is TGTGCCAGCAGCTTGGAGGGTGGTTCCGGCTACACCTTC.